What follows are 5 T cell receptor beta chains derived from one specimen sequenced in a study of T cells in Graves' hyperthyroidism and ophthalmopathy. Authors of the study amplified TCR beta CDR3 regions from RNA transcripts. With the HTBI primer set, the TCR CDR3 went through a first round of RT-PCR. TCRdb reanalysed the multiplex PCR reads using MiXCR and keeps one entry per CDR3 protein. This table holds under 700,000 distinct CDR3 sequences, roughly 46% found once. The sample consisted of peripheral blood or thyroid tissue (not recorded which). The receptors originated from a woman aged 18-30 years with Graves' hyperthyroidism.

This CDR3 reads CASSGQGDQETQYF. In DNA, the CDR3 is TGTGCCAGTAGTGGACAGGGAGACCAAGAGACCCAGTACTTC. The gene calls are TRBV7-2 and TRBJ2-5; TRBD1 matches at 8 bases. Trimming at V came to 9 bases and at J to 0 bases, leaving 6 bases not matched to a gene. Looked up from germline, CDR1 is SGHTA and CDR2 is FQGNSA. The CDR3 length is 14 residues.

This clonotype was counted only a few times. The V and J genes are TRBV9 and TRBJ1-3; tentatively, D is TRBD1 (5 bases). Germline CDR1 is SGDLS and CDR2 is YYNGEE. The CDR3 extends over 16 amino acids. Trimming stripped 4 bases from V and 0 bases from J, with 14 bases between. The CDR3 spells CASSQVVGASGNTIYF. In DNA form, the CDR3 reads TGTGCCAGCAGCCAAGTTGTAGGGGCCTCTGGAAACACCATATATTTT.

The chain carries TRBV15 and TRBJ2-6; possibly TRBD2 for D (6 bases). CDR3 length: 15 amino acids. Trimming pared 5 bases from V and 4 bases from J, leaving 12 bases between. The germline CDR1 and CDR2 sequences are LNHNV and YYDKDF (reference sequence). DNA for the CDR3: TGTGCCACCAGCCCCCGGGCGGGAGGGGCCAACGTCCTGACTTTC. Translating gives CATSPRAGGANVLTF. The whole variable domain, filled in from reference TRBV15 and TRBJ2-6, reads DAMVIQNPRYQVTQFGKPVTLSCSQTLNHNVMYWYQQKSSQAPKLLFHYYDKDFNNEADTPDNFQSRRPNTSFCFLDIRSPGLGDTAMYLCATSPRAGGANVLTFGAGSRLTVL.

This rearrangement joins TRBV29-1 to TRBJ2-7; 11 positions match TRBD2. The germline V gene encodes CDR1 SQVTM and CDR2 ANQGSEA. The CDR3 is 13 amino acids. With 4 bases clipped from V and 7 bases from J, the junction kept 6 bases outside the gene matches. The CDR3 reads CSVGSSGRNEQYF. The CDR3 DNA sequence: TGCAGCGTTGGGTCTAGCGGGAGGAATGAGCAGTACTTC.

This clonotype was found a few times. This chain links TRBV9 with TRBJ2-7; the D is unclear. The germline V gene encodes CDR1 SGDLS and CDR2 YYNGEE. The germline V and J ends were trimmed by 5 bases and 2 bases, with 14 bases remaining between them. This CDR3 spans 14 amino acids. The CDR3, as DNA: TGTGCCAGCAGTGAAGAGTACACCGCCTACGAGCAGTACTTC. Its translation is CASSEEYTAYEQYF.